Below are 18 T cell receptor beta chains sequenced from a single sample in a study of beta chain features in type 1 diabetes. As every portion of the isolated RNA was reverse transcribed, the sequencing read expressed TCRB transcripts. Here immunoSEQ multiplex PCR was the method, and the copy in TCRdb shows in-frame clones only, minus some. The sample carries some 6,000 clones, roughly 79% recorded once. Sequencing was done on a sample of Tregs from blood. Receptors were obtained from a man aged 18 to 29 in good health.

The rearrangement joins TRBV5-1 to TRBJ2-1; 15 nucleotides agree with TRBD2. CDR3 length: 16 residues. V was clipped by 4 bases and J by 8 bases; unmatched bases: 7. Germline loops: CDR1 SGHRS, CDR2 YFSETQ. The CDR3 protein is CASSGLAGGGFDEQFF. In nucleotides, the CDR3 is TGCGCCAGCAGCGGACTAGCGGGGGGGGGATTCGATGAGCAGTTCTTC.

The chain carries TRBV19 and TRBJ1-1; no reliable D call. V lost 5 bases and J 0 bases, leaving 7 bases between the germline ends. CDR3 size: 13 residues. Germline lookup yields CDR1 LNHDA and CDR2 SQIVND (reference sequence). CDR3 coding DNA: TGTGCCAGTAGTGGCAACATGAACACTGAAGCTTTCTTT. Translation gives CASSGNMNTEAFF.

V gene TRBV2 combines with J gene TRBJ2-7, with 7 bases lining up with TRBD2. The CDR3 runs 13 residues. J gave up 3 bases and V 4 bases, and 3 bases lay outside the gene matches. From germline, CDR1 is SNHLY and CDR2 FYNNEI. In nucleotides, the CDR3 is TGTGCCAGCAGTGGGACTAGTGGCTACGAGCAGTACTTC. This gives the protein CASSGTSGYEQYF.

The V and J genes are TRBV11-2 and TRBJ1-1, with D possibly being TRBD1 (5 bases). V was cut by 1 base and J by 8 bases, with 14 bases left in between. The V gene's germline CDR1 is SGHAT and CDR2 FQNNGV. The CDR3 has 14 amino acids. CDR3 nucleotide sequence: TGTGCCAGCAGCTTAGGCGCAGTTCGGACAGAAGCTTTCTTT. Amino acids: CASSLGAVRTEAFF.

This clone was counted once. Written as DNA, the CDR3 is TGTGCCATCAGTGAGGGGACAGGGGGAACAGATACGCAGTATTTT. Amino acid sequence: CAISEGTGGTDTQYF. The chain combines TRBV10-3 with TRBJ2-3; TRBD1 agrees at 11 bases. Germline lookup yields CDR1 ENHRY and CDR2 SYGVKD. This CDR3 has 15 residues. Unmatched junction bases numbered 1, after V lost 2 bases and J lost 3 bases.

CDR3: CASSEARATQYF. In DNA form, the CDR3 reads TGTGCCAGCAGTGAAGCCAGGGCGACGCAGTATTTT. This sequence joins TRBV2 and TRBJ2-3; a weak D match, TRBD1 (5 bases). The V end was cut by 0 bases, the J end by 9 bases, with 7 bases between. The CDR3 is 12 amino acids. Germline CDR1 SNHLY, CDR2 FYNNEI.

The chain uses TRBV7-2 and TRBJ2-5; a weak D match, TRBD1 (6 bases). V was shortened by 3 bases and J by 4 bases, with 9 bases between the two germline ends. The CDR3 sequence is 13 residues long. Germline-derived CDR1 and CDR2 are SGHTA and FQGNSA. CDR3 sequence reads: CASSFQGRETQYF. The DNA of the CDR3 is TGTGCCAGCAGCTTCCAGGGGAGAGAGACCCAGTACTTC. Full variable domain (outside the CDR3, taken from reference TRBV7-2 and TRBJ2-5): GAGVSQSPSNKVTEKGKDVELRCDPISGHTALYWYRQSLGQGLEFLIYFQGNSAPDKSGLPSDRFSAERTGGSVSTLTIQRTQQEDSAVYLCASSFQGRETQYFGPGTRLLVL.

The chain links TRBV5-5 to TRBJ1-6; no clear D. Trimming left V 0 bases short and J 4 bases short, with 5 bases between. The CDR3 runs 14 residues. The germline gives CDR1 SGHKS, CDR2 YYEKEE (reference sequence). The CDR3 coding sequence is TGTGCCAGCAGCTTGGGACAATATAATTCACCCCTCCACTTT. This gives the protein CASSLGQYNSPLHF.

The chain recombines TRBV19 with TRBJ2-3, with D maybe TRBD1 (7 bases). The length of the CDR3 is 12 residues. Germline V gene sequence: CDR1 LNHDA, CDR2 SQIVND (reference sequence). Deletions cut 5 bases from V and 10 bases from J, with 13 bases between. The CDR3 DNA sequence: TGTGCCAGTAGTCCCGACAGGGAGGCGCAGTATTTT. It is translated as CASSPDREAQYF.

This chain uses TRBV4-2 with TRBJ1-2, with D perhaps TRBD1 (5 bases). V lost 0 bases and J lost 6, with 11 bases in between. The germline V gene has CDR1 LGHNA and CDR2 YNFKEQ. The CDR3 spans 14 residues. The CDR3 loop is CASSQDTRQHGYTF. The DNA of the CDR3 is TGTGCCAGCAGCCAAGATACTCGACAGCATGGCTACACCTTC.

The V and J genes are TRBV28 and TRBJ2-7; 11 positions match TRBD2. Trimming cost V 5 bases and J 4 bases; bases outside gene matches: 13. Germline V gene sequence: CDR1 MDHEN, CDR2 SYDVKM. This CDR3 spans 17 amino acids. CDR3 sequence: CASSRLAGPSHLYEQYF. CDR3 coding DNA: TGTGCCAGCAGTAGACTAGCGGGGCCCTCACACCTTTACGAGCAGTACTTC.

The CDR3 reads CASSLAQGALKTEAFF. CDR3 nucleotides: TGCGCCAGCAGCTTGGCACAGGGGGCGCTTAAAACTGAAGCTTTCTTT. V gene TRBV5-1 combines with J gene TRBJ1-1, with 9 bases identical to TRBD1. The CDR3 has 16 amino acids. Losses at the gene ends were 0 bases for V and 5 bases for J; bases not matched to a gene: 8. In germline, CDR1 is SGHRS, CDR2 YFSETQ.

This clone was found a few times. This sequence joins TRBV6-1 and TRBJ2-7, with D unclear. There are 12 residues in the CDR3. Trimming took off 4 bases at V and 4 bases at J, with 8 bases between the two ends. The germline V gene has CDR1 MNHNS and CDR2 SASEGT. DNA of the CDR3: TGTGCCAGCAGTGGTCCCCCTTACGAGCAGTACTTC. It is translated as CASSGPPYEQYF.

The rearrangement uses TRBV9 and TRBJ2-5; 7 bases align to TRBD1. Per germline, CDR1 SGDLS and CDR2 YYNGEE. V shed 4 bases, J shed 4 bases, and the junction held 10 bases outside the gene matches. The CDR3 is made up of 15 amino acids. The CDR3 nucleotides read TGTGCCAGCAGCCCCTTACAGGGGATAGGAGAGACCCAGTACTTC. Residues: CASSPLQGIGETQYF.

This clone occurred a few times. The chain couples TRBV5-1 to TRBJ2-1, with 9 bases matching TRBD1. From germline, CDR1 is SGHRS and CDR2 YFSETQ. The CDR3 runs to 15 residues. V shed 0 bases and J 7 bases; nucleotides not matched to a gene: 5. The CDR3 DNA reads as TGCGCCAGCAGCTTGGGGGGGACAGGGACGAATGAGCAGTTCTTC. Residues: CASSLGGTGTNEQFF. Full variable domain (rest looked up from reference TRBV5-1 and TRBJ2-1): KAGVTQTPRYLIKTRGQQVTLSCSPISGHRSVSWYQQTPGQGLQFLFEYFSETQRNKGNFPGRFSGRQFSNSRSEMNVSTLELGDSALYLCASSLGGTGTNEQFFGPGTRLTVL.

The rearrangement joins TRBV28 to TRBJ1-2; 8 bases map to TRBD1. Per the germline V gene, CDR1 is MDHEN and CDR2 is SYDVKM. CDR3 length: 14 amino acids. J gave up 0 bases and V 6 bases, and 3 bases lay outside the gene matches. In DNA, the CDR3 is TGTGCCAGCAGGGGGACAGGAACTAACTATGGCTACACCTTC. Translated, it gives CASRGTGTNYGYTF.

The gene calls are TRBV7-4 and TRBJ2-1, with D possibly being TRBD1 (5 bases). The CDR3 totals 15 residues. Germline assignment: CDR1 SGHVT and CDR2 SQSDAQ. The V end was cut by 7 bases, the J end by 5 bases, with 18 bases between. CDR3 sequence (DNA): TGTGCCAGCACCCTTGGTCAGGGTATTAACAATGAGCAGTTCTTC. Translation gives CASTLGQGINNEQFF.

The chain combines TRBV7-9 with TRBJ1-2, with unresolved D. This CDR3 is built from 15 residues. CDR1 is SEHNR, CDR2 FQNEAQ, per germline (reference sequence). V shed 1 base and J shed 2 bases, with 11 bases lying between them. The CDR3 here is CASSLVGRVNYGYTF. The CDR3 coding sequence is TGTGCCAGCAGCTTAGTTGGGAGGGTGAACTATGGCTACACCTTC.